The source of this TCR beta chain is a study of blood T cells in healthy people across ages. This CDR3 is 12 amino acids long. V lost 4 bases and J lost 0, with 7 bases in between. Germline CDR1 is GTSNPN and CDR2 is SVGIG (reference sequence). Alongside a J-beta primer mix, a sample-barcoded 5' primer served in a second PCR lasting about 6 to 12 cycles. TCRdb recomputed calls from the 5' RACE reads with MiXCR, one row per CDR3 protein. In the table there are 1.2 million to 1.5 million distinct CDR3 sequences, 55% to 75% of which are singletons. The sequenced sample consisted of blood. The clonotype was recovered from a young man in good health. This sequence joins TRBV30 and TRBJ2-7, with D uncertain. In DNA, the CDR3 is TGTGCCTGGAAGACGGACTCCTACGAGCAGTACTTC. Translating gives CAWKTDSYEQYF.